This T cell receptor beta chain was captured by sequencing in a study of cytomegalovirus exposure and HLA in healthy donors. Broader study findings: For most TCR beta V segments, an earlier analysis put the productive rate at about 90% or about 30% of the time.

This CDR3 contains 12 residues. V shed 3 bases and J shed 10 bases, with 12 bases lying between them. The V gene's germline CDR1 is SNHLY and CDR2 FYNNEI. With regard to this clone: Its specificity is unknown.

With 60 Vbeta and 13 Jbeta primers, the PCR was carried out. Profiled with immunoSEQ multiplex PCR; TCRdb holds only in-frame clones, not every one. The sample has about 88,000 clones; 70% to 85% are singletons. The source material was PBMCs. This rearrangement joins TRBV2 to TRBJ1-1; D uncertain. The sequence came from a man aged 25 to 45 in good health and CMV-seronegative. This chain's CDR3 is CASSDTAGRAFF. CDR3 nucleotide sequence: TGTGCCAGCAGTGATACGGCGGGAAGAGCTTTCTTT. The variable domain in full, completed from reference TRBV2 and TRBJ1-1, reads EPEVTQTPSHQVTQMGQEVILRCVPISNHLYFYWYRQILGQKVEFLVSFYNNEISEKSEIFDDQFSVERPDGSNFTLKIRSTKLEDSAMYFCASSDTAGRAFFGQGTRLTVV.